The 8 T cell receptor beta chains reported below all come from one sample, sequenced in a study of T-cell reconstitution after alpha-beta-depleted transplantation in children. Unique molecular identifiers were used in preparing the TCRbeta library. TCRdb reprocessed the PCR reads with MiXCR, giving one entry per CDR3 protein. The profile covers about 480,000 distinct CDR3 sequences, with 9.5% to 15% appearing a single time and 4.5% to 6% taken by the ten largest. This material consisted of PBMCs from the stem cell graft donor, taken from the stem cell graft. The receptors originated from a human donor who donated a stem cell graft to a child with combined immunodeficiency.

This clonotype was detected many times. The chain links TRBV29-1 to TRBJ2-3, with D possibly matching TRBD2 (6 bases). Trimming pared 5 bases from V and 6 bases from J, leaving 12 bases between. The CDR3 loop spans 12 amino acids. Germline lookup yields CDR1 SQVTM and CDR2 ANQGSEA. Here the CDR3 reads CSVQTSLDTQYF. Written as DNA, the CDR3 is TGCAGCGTTCAGACTAGTTTGGATACGCAGTATTTT.

This clonotype was counted at least ten times. This rearrangement joins TRBV10-3 to TRBJ2-3, with D tentatively TRBD1 (5 bases). Germline lookup yields CDR1 ENHRY and CDR2 SYGVKD. V lost 2 bases to trimming and J lost 8 bases, with 8 bases between them. This CDR3 spans 12 amino acids. The CDR3 region has the DNA TGTGCCATCAGTGAGATTAGGGGTACGCAGTATTTT. It yields the protein CAISEIRGTQYF.

The table lists this clonotype with a few counts. This rearrangement joins TRBV3-1 to TRBJ2-7; D gene unclear. Germline V gene lookup returns CDR1 LGHDT and CDR2 YNNKEL (reference sequence). V lost 1 base, J lost 1 base, and 11 bases lay in between. The CDR3 contains 15 residues. CDR3 residues: CASSQGTAVSYEQYF. CDR3 DNA: TGTGCCAGCAGCCAAGGAACGGCGGTGTCCTACGAGCAGTACTTC.

The chain combines TRBV29-1 with TRBJ1-2, with TRBD1 matching over 8 bases. Per germline, CDR1 SQVTM and CDR2 ANQGSEA. There are 13 residues in the CDR3. The V gene end was trimmed by 7 bases and the J gene end by 4 bases; junction bases not matched to a gene: 8. The CDR3 reads CSELTGDGYGYTF. DNA of the CDR3: TGCAGCGAGCTGACAGGGGACGGCTATGGCTACACCTTC.

This clonotype has a handful of counts. This chain connects TRBV27 to TRBJ2-7; 7 bases fit TRBD1. V lost 6 bases and J lost 5; bases outside the gene matches: 13. There are 15 residues in the CDR3. Germline loops: CDR1 MNHEY, CDR2 SMNVEV (reference sequence). CDR3 amino acids: CASSLQGGYTDEQYF. The CDR3 DNA is TGTGCCAGCAGCCTCCAAGGGGGCTATACCGACGAGCAGTACTTC.

The chain carries TRBV30 and TRBJ1-5, with D unclear. Per germline, CDR1 GTSNPN and CDR2 SVGIG (reference sequence). V lost 0 bases and J 5 bases, leaving 11 bases between the germline ends. The CDR3 is 14 residues long. CDR3 region: CAWSVEAADQPQHF. CDR3 DNA: TGTGCCTGGAGTGTGGAGGCCGCTGATCAGCCCCAGCATTTT.

This chain connects TRBV24-1 to TRBJ2-1; a weak D match, TRBD1 (5 bases). CDR3 length equals 19 residues. V dropped 1 base and J dropped 8 bases, with 26 bases sitting between them. Germline CDR1 is KGHDR and CDR2 is SFDVKD. The CDR3 here is CATSDFFPGQGLLGDEQFF. In DNA, the CDR3 is TGTGCCACCAGTGATTTTTTCCCCGGACAAGGATTATTGGGCGATGAGCAGTTCTTC.

This clonotype was counted between two and nine times. This chain uses TRBV9 with TRBJ2-5; D ambiguous. V lost 3 bases and J lost 5, with 8 bases in between. Germline V gene lookup returns CDR1 SGDLS and CDR2 YYNGEE. This CDR3 has 12 residues. The CDR3 spells CASSDLLETQYF. The DNA of the CDR3 is TGTGCCAGCAGCGACCTATTGGAGACCCAGTACTTC.